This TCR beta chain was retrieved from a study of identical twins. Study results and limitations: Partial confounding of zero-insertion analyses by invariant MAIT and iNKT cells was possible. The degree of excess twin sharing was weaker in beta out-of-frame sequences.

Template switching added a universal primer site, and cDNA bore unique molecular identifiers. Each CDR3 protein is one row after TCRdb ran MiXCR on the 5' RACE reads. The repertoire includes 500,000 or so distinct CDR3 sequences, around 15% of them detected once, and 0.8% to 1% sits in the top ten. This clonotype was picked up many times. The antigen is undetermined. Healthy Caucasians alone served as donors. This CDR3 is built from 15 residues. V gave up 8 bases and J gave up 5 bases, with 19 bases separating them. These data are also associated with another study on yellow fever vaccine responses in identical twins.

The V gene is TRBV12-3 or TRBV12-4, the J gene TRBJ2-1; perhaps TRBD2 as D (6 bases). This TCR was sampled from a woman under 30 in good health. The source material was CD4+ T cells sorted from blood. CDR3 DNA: TGTGCCAGCGGAGTAAATCCCCCGGGAGACAATGAGCAGTTCTTC. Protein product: CASGVNPPGDNEQFF.